Presented here are 32 T cell receptor beta chains from one specimen sequenced in a study of PD-L1 blockade in urothelial cancer. Measured with immunoSEQ multiplex PCR; TCRdb has only the in-frame clones, and not every one. The sample consists of over 100,000 clones, about 91% of them appearing once. The time point denotes: peripheral blood 6 weeks after treatment start. The sequencing used PBMCs, collected around atezolizumab (anti-PD-L1) treatment. Receptors originate from a man in his 60s with urothelial cancer.

This clone has just one count. As DNA, the CDR3 is TGTGCCAGCAGCATAGATTCCGGGGGATCGGATCAGCCCCAGCATTTT. Translating it yields CASSIDSGGSDQPQHF. V is TRBV7-2 and J is TRBJ1-5; maybe TRBD1 (5 bases). Trimming pared 5 bases from V and 5 bases from J, leaving 19 bases between. CDR1 is SGHTA and CDR2 is FQGNSA in the germline V gene. This CDR3 region has 16 residues.

The genes are TRBV10-1 and TRBJ1-2; TRBD1 might be the D (5 bases). This CDR3 is 15 amino acids long. Trimming pared 2 bases from V and 5 bases from J, leaving 15 bases between. Germline V gives CDR1 WNHNN, CDR2 SYGVQD (reference sequence). The CDR3, as DNA: TGCGCCAGCAGTGAGGCACGACAGAGCCTGTATGGCTACACCTTC. Amino acid sequence: CASSEARQSLYGYTF.

The chain links TRBV7-2 to TRBJ2-1, with TRBD2 identical over 9 bases. The junction had 9 bases not matched to a gene; V was cut back by 5 bases and J by 1 base. The germline gives CDR1 SGHTA, CDR2 FQGNSA. The CDR3 extends over 17 amino acids. CDR3 loop: CASSQRSGRGSYNEQFF. DNA for the CDR3: TGTGCCAGCAGCCAACGTAGCGGGAGAGGTTCCTACAATGAGCAGTTCTTC.

This clone was recorded only once. The CDR3 DNA is TGTGCCAGCAGCTTAGCGCCATGGCGGGGGGTTCGAAGCTCCTACGAGCAGTACTTC. Encoded protein: CASSLAPWRGVRSSYEQYF. This chain uses TRBV7-2 with TRBJ2-7, with 8 bases aligning to TRBD2. V trimming: 0 bases; J trimming: 0 bases; junction bases outside the gene matches: 13. CDR3 length: 19 residues. CDR1 is SGHTA, CDR2 FQGNSA, per germline.

This clone showed up just once. This chain uses TRBV4-3 with TRBJ2-2; 7 positions agree with TRBD2. CDR1 is LGHNA and CDR2 is YSLEER in the germline V gene. V lost 1 base, J lost 4 bases, and 6 bases stayed unmatched. The CDR3 sequence is 16 residues long. CDR3 nucleotide sequence: TGCGCCAGCAGCCAAGCGACTAGCCGAGGCACCGGGGAGCTGTTTTTT. Protein sequence: CASSQATSRGTGELFF.

The chain combines TRBV5-1 with TRBJ2-1, with 13 bases lining up with TRBD2. CDR3 length equals 15 residues. Germline V gives CDR1 SGHRS, CDR2 YFSETQ. V was pared by 7 bases and J by 9 bases, with 10 bases of the junction left unmatched. Here the CDR3 DNA reads TGCGCCAGCGGTCCCGGGACTAGCGGGATGCTTGAGCAGTTCTTC. It yields the protein CASGPGTSGMLEQFF.

The V and J genes are TRBV30 and TRBJ1-2; the match to TRBD1 covers 7 bases. The CDR3 runs to 12 residues. V trimming: 4 bases; J trimming: 2 bases; junction bases outside the gene matches: 1. Germline V gene sequence: CDR1 GTSNPN, CDR2 SVGIG (reference sequence). CDR3: CAWTGQNYGYTF. The CDR3 DNA reads as TGTGCCTGGACGGGACAGAACTATGGCTACACCTTC.

The chain couples TRBV14 to TRBJ2-1; TRBD2 might be the D (7 bases). Germline-derived CDR1 and CDR2 are SGHDN and FVKESK. V was cut by 6 bases and J by 7 bases, with 22 bases left in between. The CDR3 totals 16 residues. Written as DNA, the CDR3 is TGTGCCAGCAGTCCCCCCGGCGAGGGGGGGCGGAATGAGCAGTTCTTC. Translated, it gives CASSPPGEGGRNEQFF.

The rearrangement uses TRBV7-2 and TRBJ2-5; 10 nucleotides agree with TRBD2. CDR3 length: 16 amino acids. Trimming removed 2 bases from V and 4 bases from J; junction bases left unmatched: 7. Germline CDR1 is SGHTA and CDR2 is FQGNSA. The CDR3 DNA is TGTGCCAGCAGCTTATTTGTAGCGGGAGGACGAGAGACCCAGTACTTC. Translating it yields CASSLFVAGGRETQYF.

The chain couples TRBV19 to TRBJ1-4; D might be TRBD1 (5 bases). Germline CDR1 reads LNHDA; CDR2 reads SQIVND (reference sequence). Trimming pared 5 bases from V and 2 bases from J, leaving 9 bases between. The CDR3 is 14 residues long. CDR3 nucleotides: TGTGCCAGTAGTGAGACAGCCACTAATGAAAAACTGTTTTTT. This translates into CASSETATNEKLFF. Variable domain in full (rest from reference TRBV19 and TRBJ1-4): DGGITQSPKYLFRKEGQNVTLSCEQNLNHDAMYWYRQDPGQGLRLIYYSQIVNDFQKGDIAEGYSVSREKKESFPLTVTSAQKNPTAFYLCASSETATNEKLFFGSGTQLSVL.

V usage is TRBV27 and J usage is TRBJ2-5; 8 bases are a match to TRBD2. With 6 bases clipped from V and 0 bases from J, the junction kept 9 bases outside the gene matches. CDR3 length: 16 residues. Germline-derived CDR1 and CDR2 are MNHEY and SMNVEV (reference sequence). The CDR3 is CASSPLAGGNQETQYF. In DNA form, the CDR3 reads TGTGCCAGCAGCCCACTTGCGGGGGGTAACCAAGAGACCCAGTACTTC.

This chain links TRBV7-2 with TRBJ2-7; tentative D call: TRBD2 (6 bases). Trimming shortened V by 5 bases and J by 7 bases, and 18 bases separated the two germline ends. The CDR3 spans 14 residues. Germline lookup yields CDR1 SGHTA and CDR2 FQGNSA. CDR3 sequence: CASSHSGAQIEQYF. In DNA form, the CDR3 reads TGTGCCAGCAGCCATAGCGGAGCGCAGATTGAGCAGTACTTC.

The V call is TRBV5-1, the J call TRBJ1-2; TRBD1 is a possible D gene (6 bases). CDR3 length: 17 residues. V gave up 2 bases and J gave up 0 bases, with 17 bases separating them. Germline V lookup: CDR1 SGHRS, CDR2 YFSETQ. CDR3 bases: TGCGCCAGCAGCTTATCCGGGACAACCTTTCCTAACTATGGCTACACCTTC. Protein product: CASSLSGTTFPNYGYTF.

The chain links TRBV28 to TRBJ2-7; 9 bases are shared with TRBD1. This CDR3 is 16 amino acids long. Germline trimming cut 4 bases from V and 4 bases from J; bases unmatched to any gene: 11. The V gene's germline CDR1 is MDHEN and CDR2 SYDVKM. The CDR3 bases are TGTGCCAGCAGTTCACCCTCCGGACAGGGGATATACGAGCAGTACTTC. Its protein is CASSSPSGQGIYEQYF. Looking up the rest from reference TRBV28 and TRBJ2-7 gives the full variable domain: DVKVTQSSRYLVKRTGEKVFLECVQDMDHENMFWYRQDPGLGLRLIYFSYDVKMKEKGDIPEGYSVSREKKERFSLILESASTNQTSMYLCASSSPSGQGIYEQYFGPGTRLTVT.

The genes are TRBV11-2 and TRBJ2-7; D may be TRBD1 (5 bases). The CDR3 runs to 14 residues. The germline gives CDR1 SGHAT, CDR2 FQNNGV. Trimming took 2 bases from V and 2 from J, leaving 10 bases between them. CDR3 DNA sequence: TGTGCCAGCAGCTTACTGGACAAGCCCTACGAGCAGTACTTC. This gives the protein CASSLLDKPYEQYF.

The genes are TRBV5-1 and TRBJ2-3, with 9 bases fitting TRBD2. After removal of 7 bases from V and 4 bases from J, the junction contained 10 bases not matched to a gene. CDR3 length: 15 residues. The germline V gene has CDR1 SGHRS and CDR2 YFSETQ. The chain's CDR3 is CASSLAGRYADTQYF. The DNA for the CDR3 is TGCGCCAGCTCCCTAGCGGGACGGTACGCAGATACGCAGTATTTT.

The chain combines TRBV19 with TRBJ2-2; weak D call: TRBD2 (5 bases). Germline V gene lookup returns CDR1 LNHDA and CDR2 SQIVND (reference sequence). Trimming removed 7 bases at V and 2 bases at J, with 11 bases between. The CDR3 extends over 14 amino acids. For the CDR3, the DNA is TGTGCCAGTACCGCAAGCGGAAACACCGGGGAGCTGTTTTTT. Amino acids: CASTASGNTGELFF.

This rearrangement joins TRBV7-3 to TRBJ2-2; possibly TRBD2 for D (7 bases). The V and J ends lost 5 bases and 3 bases respectively, with 10 bases between them. The CDR3 covers 14 residues. From germline, CDR1 is SGHTA and CDR2 FQGTGA. The CDR3 DNA sequence: TGTGCCAGCAGCGGGGGGGCCTACACCGGGGAGCTGTTTTTT. Translated, it gives CASSGGAYTGELFF. The entire variable domain, with the rest obtained from reference TRBV7-3 and TRBJ2-2, is as follows: GAGVSQTPSNKVTEKGKYVELRCDPISGHTALYWYRQSLGQGPEFLIYFQGTGAADDSGLPNDRFFAVRPEGSVSTLKIQRTERGDSAVYLCASSGGAYTGELFFGEGSRLTVL.

This chain connects TRBV5-1 to TRBJ1-4, with a tentative D call TRBD1 (6 bases). Germline-derived CDR1 and CDR2 are SGHRS and YFSETQ. The CDR3 is 15 amino acids. V lost 5 bases and J 4 bases, leaving 15 bases between the germline ends. The CDR3 coding sequence is TGCGCCAGCAGTCCGATGGGGGCGAGTAATGAAAAACTGTTTTTT. Protein product: CASSPMGASNEKLFF.

This clone was counted between two and nine times. This sequence joins TRBV10-3 and TRBJ2-3; D is possibly TRBD2 (5 bases). CDR1 is ENHRY and CDR2 is SYGVKD in the germline V gene. The CDR3 is made up of 13 amino acids. The ends were cut back, 8 bases at V and 6 bases at J, with 15 bases in the middle. CDR3 loop: CAISNGPGDTQYF. The DNA of the CDR3 is TGTGCCATCTCGAATGGTCCGGGGGATACGCAGTATTTT.

The chain joins TRBV9 to TRBJ2-3, with 7 nucleotides matching TRBD2. Trimming cost V 3 bases and J 0 bases; bases outside gene matches: 7. CDR1 and CDR2 (germline): SGDLS, YYNGEE. CDR3 size: 16 residues. As DNA, the CDR3 is TGTGCCAGCAGCGCGGGGACTAACCCAAGCACAGATACGCAGTATTTT. Translated, it gives CASSAGTNPSTDTQYF.

The chain recombines TRBV18 with TRBJ1-2; 8 nucleotides match TRBD1. The CDR3 totals 17 residues. The V and J ends lost 0 bases and 0 bases, in that order; junction bases with no gene match: 6. In germline, CDR1 is KGHSH, CDR2 LQKENI. The CDR3 loop is CASSPPNRGDANYGYTF. The CDR3 region has the DNA TGTGCCAGCTCACCACCGAACAGGGGGGATGCTAACTATGGCTACACCTTC.

The chain joins TRBV18 to TRBJ2-3; TRBD1 matches 10 bases. J lost 1 base, V lost 3 bases, and 7 bases had no gene match. The germline gives CDR1 KGHSH, CDR2 LQKENI. This CDR3 contains 17 residues. The CDR3: CASSPPTGTGGTDTQYF. CDR3 bases: TGTGCCAGCTCACCTCCGACCGGGACAGGGGGCACAGATACGCAGTATTTT.

This clone has a single count. The chain uses TRBV18 and TRBJ1-1; no clear D gene. Trimming took off 5 bases at V and 0 bases at J, with 10 bases between the two ends. Germline-derived CDR1 and CDR2 are KGHSH and LQKENI. CDR3 length: 14 amino acids. In DNA form, the CDR3 reads TGTGCCAGCTCAACGTCCGGGTTGAACACTGAAGCTTTCTTT. This encodes CASSTSGLNTEAFF. The full variable domain, with the rest looked up from reference TRBV18 and TRBJ1-1, is NAGVMQNPRHLVRRRGQEARLRCSPMKGHSHVYWYRQLPEEGLKFMVYLQKENIIDESGMPKERFSAEFPKEGPSILRIQQVVRGDSAAYFCASSTSGLNTEAFFGQGTRLTVV.

This chain links TRBV30 with TRBJ1-3; no firm D call. This CDR3 has 15 residues. Germline assignment: CDR1 GTSNPN and CDR2 SVGIG (reference sequence). Deletions cut 2 bases from V and 4 bases from J, with 15 bases between. The CDR3 protein is CAWSRGRTGGNTIYF. CDR3 coding DNA: TGTGCCTGGAGTCGCGGGAGGACTGGGGGAAACACCATATATTTT.

This clone appeared once. The CDR3 sequence: CASSPIGQARSYEQYF. The DNA of the CDR3 is TGTGCCAGCAGTCCGATAGGACAGGCCCGCTCCTACGAGCAGTACTTC. This chain links TRBV27 with TRBJ2-5, with 7 bases identical to TRBD1. The J call may be faulty, since TRBJ2-7 better matches the DNA end. The germline CDR1 and CDR2 sequences are MNHEY and SMNVEV (reference sequence). The CDR3 contains 16 residues.

This clone was found once. The chain links TRBV28 to TRBJ2-7, with 10 positions matching TRBD1. The CDR3 has 15 residues. CDR1 is MDHEN, CDR2 SYDVKM, per germline. With V trimmed by 6 bases and J by 3 bases, 8 bases remained unmatched. The CDR3 sequence is CASSHGDRGFYEQYF. In nucleotides, the CDR3 is TGTGCCAGCAGCCACGGGGACAGGGGTTTCTACGAGCAGTACTTC.

The chain is built from TRBV6-1 and TRBJ2-7, with 8 nucleotides matching TRBD2. Trimming removed 4 bases from V and 5 bases from J; junction bases left unmatched: 1. The length of the CDR3 is 12 residues. Germline V gives CDR1 MNHNS, CDR2 SASEGT. CDR3 protein: CASSVSGDEQYF. In DNA, the CDR3 is TGTGCCAGCAGTGTTAGCGGGGACGAGCAGTACTTC.

V usage is TRBV5-1 and J usage is TRBJ2-5, with 9 bases matching TRBD2. CDR1 SGHRS and CDR2 YFSETQ come from the germline V gene. The CDR3 has 14 residues. With V trimmed by 7 bases and J by 1 base, 5 bases remained unmatched. The CDR3 nucleotides are TGCGCCAGCGGGACGACTAGCGGCCAAGAGACCCAGTACTTC. Amino acids: CASGTTSGQETQYF.

This clone came up a few times. The chain links TRBV7-9 to TRBJ1-1; D is perhaps TRBD1 (5 bases). The CDR3 has 16 amino acids. Deletions cut 7 bases from V and 0 bases from J, with 18 bases between. Per the germline V gene, CDR1 is SEHNR and CDR2 is FQNEAQ (reference sequence). In nucleotides, the CDR3 is TGTGCCAGCATCCCGGCGGGGGTGCACATGAACACTGAAGCTTTCTTT. Protein: CASIPAGVHMNTEAFF.

The gene calls are TRBV6-1 and TRBJ2-7; D possibly corresponds to TRBD2 (5 bases). Trimming shortened V by 2 bases and J by 6 bases, and 14 bases separated the two germline ends. The CDR3 consists of 14 residues. Germline V gene lookup returns CDR1 MNHNS and CDR2 SASEGT. The CDR3, as DNA: TGTGCCAGCAGTGAATTTCCCACCCGGGGCGAGCAGTACTTC. The encoded protein is CASSEFPTRGEQYF.

The chain carries TRBV7-6 and TRBJ2-7; D is uncertain. Germline-derived CDR1 and CDR2 are SGHVS and FNYEAQ. V lost 4 bases and J 0 bases, leaving 10 bases between the germline ends. The CDR3 runs 14 residues. The CDR3 loop is CASSSEAFSYEQYF. DNA for the CDR3: TGTGCCAGCAGCTCCGAAGCTTTCTCCTACGAGCAGTACTTC.